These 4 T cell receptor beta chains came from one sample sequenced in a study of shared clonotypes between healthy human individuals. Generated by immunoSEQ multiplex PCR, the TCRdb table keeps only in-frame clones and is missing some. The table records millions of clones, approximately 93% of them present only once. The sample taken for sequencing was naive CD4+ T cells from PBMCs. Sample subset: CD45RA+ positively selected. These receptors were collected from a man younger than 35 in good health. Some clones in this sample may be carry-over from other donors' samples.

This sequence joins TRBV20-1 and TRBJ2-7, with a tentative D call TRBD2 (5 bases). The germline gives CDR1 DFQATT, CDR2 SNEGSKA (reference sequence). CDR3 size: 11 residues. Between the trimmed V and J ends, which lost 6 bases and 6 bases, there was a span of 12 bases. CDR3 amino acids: CSATVRAEQYF. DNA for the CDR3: TGCAGTGCGACCGTGAGGGCCGAGCAGTACTTC.

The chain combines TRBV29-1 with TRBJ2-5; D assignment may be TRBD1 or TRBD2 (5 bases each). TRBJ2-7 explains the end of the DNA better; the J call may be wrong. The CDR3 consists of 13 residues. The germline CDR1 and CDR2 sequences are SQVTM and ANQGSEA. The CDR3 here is CSVEDGATYEQYF. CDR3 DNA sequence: TGCAGCGTTGAAGACGGGGCGACCTACGAGCAGTACTTC.

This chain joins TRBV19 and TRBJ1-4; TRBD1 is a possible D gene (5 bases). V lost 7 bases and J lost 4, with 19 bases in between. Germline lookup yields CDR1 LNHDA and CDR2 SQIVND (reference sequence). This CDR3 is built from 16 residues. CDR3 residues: CASNPVGLSLNEKLFF. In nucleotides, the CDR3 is TGTGCCAGTAACCCGGTGGGACTGAGTCTTAATGAAAAACTGTTTTTT.

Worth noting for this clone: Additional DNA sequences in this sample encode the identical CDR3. The CDR3, as DNA: TGCGCCAGCAGCTTGGGAGGGGAAGGTGAAAAACTGTTTTTT. Translating gives CASSLGGEGEKLFF. This chain connects TRBV5-1 to TRBJ1-4; weak D call: TRBD1 (5 bases). V was trimmed by 0 bases and J by 7 bases, leaving 10 bases between them. Germline CDR1 SGHRS, CDR2 YFSETQ. This CDR3 has 14 amino acids.